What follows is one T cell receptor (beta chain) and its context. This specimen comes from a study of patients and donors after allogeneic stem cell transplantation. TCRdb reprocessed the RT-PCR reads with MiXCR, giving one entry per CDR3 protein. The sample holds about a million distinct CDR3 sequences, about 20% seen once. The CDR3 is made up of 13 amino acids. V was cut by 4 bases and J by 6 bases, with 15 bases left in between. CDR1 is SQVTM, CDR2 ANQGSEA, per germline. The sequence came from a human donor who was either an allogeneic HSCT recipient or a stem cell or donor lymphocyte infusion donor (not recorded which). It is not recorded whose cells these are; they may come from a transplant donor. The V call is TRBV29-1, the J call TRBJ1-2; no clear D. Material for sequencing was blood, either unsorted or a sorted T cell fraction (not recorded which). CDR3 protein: CSVVSGSSNGYTF. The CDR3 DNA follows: TGCAGCGTTGTATCGGGGTCTTCCAATGGCTACACCTTC.